Below, 17 T cell receptor beta chains from the same sample are listed, as sequenced in a study of shared clonotypes between healthy human individuals. Sequencing used immunoSEQ multiplex PCR; TCRdb keeps in-frame clones, though not all of them. The table includes some 1,600,000 clones, around 98% detected once. Material for sequencing was naive CD4+ T cells sorted from blood. Subset meaning: CD45RA+ positively selected. The receptors derive from a man aged 25 to 40 in good health.

The chain employs TRBV13 and TRBJ1-4, with TRBD1 matching over 8 bases. Germline V gene data show CDR1 as PRHDT and CDR2 as FYEKMQ (reference sequence). This CDR3 contains 15 residues. Trimming took 0 bases from V and 8 from J; bases not matched to a gene: 5. The CDR3 DNA is TGTGCCAGCAGCTTAGGTTCAGGGGGCGGGGAAAAACTGTTTTTT. This sequence encodes CASSLGSGGGEKLFF.

This chain links TRBV18 with TRBJ2-1; D gene unclear. The V end lost 6 bases, the J end lost 6 bases, and 6 bases lay between the germline ends. The CDR3 is made up of 11 amino acids. CDR1 is KGHSH and CDR2 is LQKENI in the germline V gene. This chain's CDR3 is CASSISNEQFF. CDR3 DNA: TGTGCCAGCTCGATCTCCAATGAGCAGTTCTTC.

This clone was recorded only once. V gene TRBV28 combines with J gene TRBJ2-7; 9 positions agree with TRBD1. This CDR3 has 15 residues. J was trimmed by 3 bases and V by 4 bases; bases with no gene match: 7. Germline CDR1 is MDHEN and CDR2 is SYDVKM. The CDR3 loop reads CASSSRDRADYEQYF. CDR3 DNA: TGTGCCAGCAGTTCAAGGGACAGGGCCGACTACGAGCAGTACTTC.

The chain carries TRBV6-5 and TRBJ2-2; possibly TRBD1 for D (5 bases). The length of the CDR3 is 14 residues. Looked up from germline, CDR1 is MNHEY and CDR2 is SVGAGI. Trimming cost V 6 bases and J 1 base, with 9 bases left between them. The CDR3 nucleotides are TGTGCCAGCAGCTACGACAGGAACACCGGGGAGCTGTTTTTT. Its translation is CASSYDRNTGELFF.

The rearrangement joins TRBV5-4 to TRBJ2-7; 9 bases agree with TRBD1. In germline, CDR1 is SGHNT, CDR2 YYREEE (reference sequence). The CDR3 consists of 16 residues. The J segment lost 2 bases and the V segment lost 4 bases, leaving 10 bases of the junction unmatched. The CDR3: CASSPPGQGPAYEQYF. CDR3 sequence (DNA): TGTGCCAGCAGCCCCCCGGGACAGGGCCCCGCCTACGAGCAGTACTTC.

This chain uses TRBV25-1 with TRBJ2-3; 7 nucleotides agree with TRBD2. V was clipped by 6 bases and J by 3 bases; unmatched bases: 9. In germline, CDR1 is MGHDK, CDR2 SYGVNS. There are 15 residues in the CDR3. CDR3: CASRRGGSSTDTQYF. The CDR3, as DNA: TGTGCCAGCAGGAGGGGAGGGAGTAGTACAGATACGCAGTATTTT.

This sequence joins TRBV5-5 and TRBJ1-3; D gene ambiguous. Germline V lookup: CDR1 SGHKS, CDR2 YYEKEE (reference sequence). The CDR3 totals 15 residues. Trimming cost V 3 bases and J 3 bases, with 13 bases left between them. This chain's CDR3 is CASSSLRQIGNTIYF. In DNA form, the CDR3 reads TGTGCCAGCAGCTCCCTGCGGCAGATTGGAAACACCATATATTTT.

The J gene is TRBJ2-7, the V gene TRBV5-1, with D possibly called TRBD1 or TRBD2 (5 bases each). Germline lookup yields CDR1 SGHRS and CDR2 YFSETQ. The CDR3 sequence is 16 residues long. Trimming removed 0 bases at V and 6 bases at J, with 19 bases between. In DNA form, the CDR3 reads TGCGCCAGCAGCTTGGGGTCCGGGGCTTTGGGGGTCGAGCAGTACTTC. Translating gives CASSLGSGALGVEQYF.

J is TRBJ1-2 and V is TRBV10-3; TRBD1 is a possible D gene (6 bases). V dropped 2 bases and J dropped 3 bases, with 10 bases sitting between them. The CDR3 consists of 14 residues. Germline V lookup: CDR1 ENHRY, CDR2 SYGVKD. The CDR3 bases are TGTGCCATCAGTGAGACAGGGCGCGACTATGGCTACACCTTC. Amino acid sequence: CAISETGRDYGYTF.

The V call is TRBV4-3, the J call TRBJ2-6, with 8 positions matching TRBD1. This CDR3 contains 17 residues. Germline V gene data show CDR1 as LGHNA and CDR2 as YSLEER. V dropped 0 bases and J dropped 4; count of bases not matched to a gene: 5. CDR3 nucleotides: TGCGCCAGCAGCCAAGAGGTGACAGGGGCCGGGGCCAACGTCCTGACTTTC. This sequence encodes CASSQEVTGAGANVLTF.

The genes are TRBV14 and TRBJ1-2; D is possibly TRBD1 (6 bases). The germline V and J ends were trimmed by 4 bases and 2 bases, with 8 bases remaining between them. Per the germline V gene, CDR1 is SGHDN and CDR2 is FVKESK. CDR3 length: 13 residues. CDR3 DNA sequence: TGTGCCAGCAGCCGGGGGGCGAACTATGGCTACACCTTC. It specifies CASSRGANYGYTF. The complete variable domain, with remaining parts taken from reference TRBV14 and TRBJ1-2, reads EAGVTQFPSHSVIEKGQTVTLRCDPISGHDNLYWYRRVMGKEIKFLLHFVKESKQDESGMPNNRFLAERTGGTYSTLKVQPAELEDSGVYFCASSRGANYGYTFGSGTRLTVV.

As to this clone: The sample carries other DNA sequences with the same CDR3. CDR3 amino acids: CASSLAGGGTGELFF. DNA for the CDR3: TGCGCCAGCAGCTTGGCGGGCGGGGGCACCGGGGAGCTGTTTTTT. The V call is TRBV5-1, the J call TRBJ2-2; the match to TRBD2 covers 7 bases. V shed 0 bases and J 4 bases; nucleotides not matched to a gene: 3. The CDR3 runs to 15 residues. Germline CDR1 is SGHRS and CDR2 is YFSETQ.

The chain uses TRBV11-2 and TRBJ2-1; D is unresolved. CDR3 length: 15 amino acids. Trimming shortened V by 3 bases and J by 0 bases, and 9 bases separated the two germline ends. Germline loops: CDR1 SGHAT, CDR2 FQNNGV. The DNA of the CDR3 is TGTGCCAGCAGCTTCTACCTCAGCTCCTACAATGAGCAGTTCTTC. Its translation is CASSFYLSSYNEQFF.

The chain uses TRBV6-1 and TRBJ2-2; TRBD2 matches 16 bases. The germline CDR1 and CDR2 sequences are MNHNS and SASEGT. This CDR3 contains 19 residues. The ends lost 0 bases at V and 7 bases at J; junction bases unmatched: 8. CDR3: CASSEALGLAGGPVGELFF. The CDR3 DNA reads as TGTGCCAGCAGTGAAGCCCTGGGACTAGCGGGAGGGCCCGTCGGGGAGCTGTTTTTT.

The J gene is TRBJ2-1, the V gene TRBV6-5; 11 nucleotides agree with TRBD2. The CDR3 contains 14 residues. CDR1 and CDR2 from the germline V gene are MNHEY and SVGAGI. V shed 6 bases and J 7 bases; nucleotides not matched to a gene: 5. The DNA of the CDR3 is TGTGCCAGCAGGATAGCGGGAGGGCGAAATGAGCAGTTCTTC. Residues: CASRIAGGRNEQFF.

This sequence joins TRBV5-4 and TRBJ2-2; D is unresolved. Germline V CDR1 and CDR2: SGHNT, YYREEE (reference sequence). CDR3 size: 13 residues. The ends were cut back, 0 bases at V and 5 bases at J, with 5 bases in the middle. CDR3 region: CASSLGITGELFF. The CDR3 DNA follows: TGTGCCAGCAGCTTGGGAATAACCGGGGAGCTGTTTTTT. The variable domain in full, with the rest retrieved from reference TRBV5-4 and TRBJ2-2, is ETGVTQSPTHLIKTRGQQVTLRCSSQSGHNTVSWYQQALGQGPQFIFQYYREEENGRGNFPPRFSGLQFPNYSSELNVNALELDDSALYLCASSLGITGELFFGEGSRLTVL.

The chain recombines TRBV6-6 with TRBJ1-5, with D possibly matching TRBD1 (5 bases). V was pared by 5 bases and J by 6 bases, with 14 bases between. The germline gives CDR1 MNHNY, CDR2 SVGAGI (reference sequence). The CDR3 loop spans 14 amino acids. The CDR3 bases are TGTGCCAGCAGTCCAAGTAGGGGAAGTCAGCCCCAGCATTTT. This gives the protein CASSPSRGSQPQHF.